These 2 T cell receptor beta chains share one sample of origin, sequenced in a study of T cells in pancreatic ductal adenocarcinoma. Selected pancreatic ductal adenocarcinoma patients had undergone surgery without neoadjuvant therapy. Repertoires were generated with immunoSEQ multiplex PCR, while TCRdb's copy carries only in-frame clones and drops some. This table holds around 94,000 clones, roughly 96% found once. Sequenced material: PBMCs. Every receptor here comes from a human donor with pancreatic ductal adenocarcinoma.

This clone was counted once. This chain connects TRBV6-5 to TRBJ2-3; 7 nucleotides agree with TRBD2. V gave up 6 bases and J gave up 4 bases; unmatched junction bases: 10. This CDR3 comprises 15 residues. CDR1 and CDR2 (germline): MNHEY, SVGAGI. CDR3 sequence: CASRDSSGPADTQYF. CDR3 nucleotide sequence: TGTGCCAGCAGAGATTCTAGCGGCCCGGCAGATACGCAGTATTTT.

Points on this clone: Since the CDR3 does not end with the conserved phenylalanine or tryptophan, this likely comes from a read error. This chain connects TRBV30 to TRBJ1-4, with D hard to call. This CDR3 is 12 amino acids long. Germline CDR1 and CDR2: GTSNPN and SVGIG (reference sequence). Trimming shortened V by 5 bases and J by 10 bases, and 14 bases separated the two germline ends. The CDR3 DNA is TGTGCCTGGGGTATCGGGGAGGCAAAACTGTTTGTT. Residues: CAWGIGEAKLFV.